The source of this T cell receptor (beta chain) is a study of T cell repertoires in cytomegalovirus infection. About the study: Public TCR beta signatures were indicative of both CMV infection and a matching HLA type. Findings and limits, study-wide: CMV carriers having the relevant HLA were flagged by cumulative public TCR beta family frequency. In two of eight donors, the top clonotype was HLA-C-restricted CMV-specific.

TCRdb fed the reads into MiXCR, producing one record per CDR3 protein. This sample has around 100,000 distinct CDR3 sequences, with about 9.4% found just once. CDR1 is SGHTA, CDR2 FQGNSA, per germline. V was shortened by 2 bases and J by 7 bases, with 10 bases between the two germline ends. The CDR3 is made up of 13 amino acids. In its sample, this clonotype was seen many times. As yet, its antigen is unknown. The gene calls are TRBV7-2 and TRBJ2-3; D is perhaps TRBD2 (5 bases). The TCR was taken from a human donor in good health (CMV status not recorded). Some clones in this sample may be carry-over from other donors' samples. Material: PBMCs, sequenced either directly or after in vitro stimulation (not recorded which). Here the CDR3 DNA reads TGTGCCAGCAGCTTACCTGGAGGAAATACGCAGTATTTT. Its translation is CASSLPGGNTQYF.